This TCR beta chain emerged from a study of control samples from healthy donors and cancer patients. In germline, CDR1 is SEHNR, CDR2 FQNEAQ (reference sequence). The V end was cut by 5 bases, the J end by 10 bases, with 15 bases between. The CDR3 extends over 13 amino acids. This clone showed up just once. Sequencing used immunoSEQ multiplex PCR; TCRdb keeps in-frame clones, though not all of them. The table includes over 75,000 clones, around 80% detected once. This clonotype originated in a man aged 60 to 75 in good health. V is TRBV7-9 and J is TRBJ2-1; D not resolved. Sample: blood. The CDR3 DNA reads TGTGCCAGCAGCCCTCGAGGAAGGCAGGAGCAGTTCTTC. Its protein is CASSPRGRQEQFF.